Listed here is a single T cell receptor (beta chain). The data derive from a study of blood T cell repertoires in COVID-19. At the level of the study: The United States, Italy and Spain supplied acute and convalescent COVID-19 samples.

Sequenced by immunoSEQ multiplex PCR; TCRdb stores in-frame clones only, minus some. Of approximately 180,000 clones in the sample, 65% to 80% are singletons; the top ten hold around 17%. CDR1 and CDR2 from the germline V gene are ENHRY and SYGVKD. The CDR3 loop spans 16 amino acids. With V trimmed by 3 bases and J by 5 bases, 8 bases remained unmatched. The receptor was derived from a woman in her fifties or sixties with acute COVID-19. Material: PBMCs or T cells enriched from blood (not recorded which). This sequence joins TRBV10-3 and TRBJ2-2, with TRBD2 matching over 8 bases. DNA of the CDR3: TGTGCCATCAGTGAAGGTGCGGGGGGTGTTACCGGGGAGCTGTTTTTT. Amino acids: CAISEGAGGVTGELFF.